This T cell receptor beta chain was captured by sequencing in a study of blood T cell repertoires in COVID-19. Germline V gene data show CDR1 as SGHRS and CDR2 as YFSETQ. The CDR3 spans 15 residues. V was clipped by 2 bases and J by 4 bases; unmatched bases: 6. A few counts support this clone. In the source study's methods: Reference gene primers were amplified, and this amplification served to estimate nucleated cell counts. The data were produced by immunoSEQ multiplex PCR, yet TCRdb's version contains in-frame clones alone and is incomplete. That table supplies the V and J calls and clone size; D and trimming were determined from the DNA. This table has about 260,000 clones, 82% appearing once.

The chain recombines TRBV5-1 with TRBJ2-5; 9 bases line up with TRBD2. The source is an elderly woman with acute or convalescent COVID-19. The sample comprised peripheral blood. For the CDR3, the DNA is TGCGCCAGCAGCTTTAGCGGGGGAGGGAGAGAGACCCAGTACTTC. It translates to CASSFSGGGRETQYF.